Each of the 19 T cell receptor beta chains below was sequenced from the same sample in a study of T cell repertoires in cytomegalovirus infection. TCRdb passed the reads through MiXCR, listing each CDR3 protein once. Of almost 500,000 distinct CDR3 sequences listed, approximately 10% were seen once; the top ten hold roughly 10%. The sample taken for sequencing was PBMCs. These receptors came from a human donor in good health (CMV status not recorded). Some clones in this sample may be carry-over from other donors' samples.

This clonotype was observed many times. The chain is built from TRBV5-6 and TRBJ1-1; D may be TRBD1 (5 bases). This CDR3 has 15 residues. V was pared by 6 bases and J by 6 bases, with 21 bases between. CDR1 is SGHDT, CDR2 YYEEEE, per germline. Here the CDR3 reads CASTRRQSWGAEAFF. CDR3 coding DNA: TGTGCCAGCACCCGTAGACAGTCGTGGGGCGCTGAAGCTTTCTTT.

This clonotype was picked up a small number of times. V and J are TRBV29-1 and TRBJ2-1; no clear D. CDR3 length: 10 residues. In germline, CDR1 is SQVTM, CDR2 ANQGSEA. Trimming removed 7 bases from V and 6 bases from J, with 7 bases in between. The CDR3 DNA follows: TGCAGCGGTGCCCTCAATGAGCAGTTCTTC. Protein product: CSGALNEQFF.

At least ten counts were recorded for this clonotype. This chain links TRBV28 with TRBJ1-5; D is uncertain. The CDR3 loop spans 17 amino acids. Trimming shortened V by 5 bases and J by 4 bases, and 21 bases separated the two germline ends. From germline, CDR1 is MDHEN and CDR2 SYDVKM. The CDR3 nucleotides read TGTGCCAGCAGTCAGCCTCCCGGGCCGATTAAAAATCAGCCCCAGCATTTT. Translation: CASSQPPGPIKNQPQHF.

The CDR3 DNA is TGTGCCACGTACAGGGGGACCTACAATGAGCAGTTCTTC. Its protein is CATYRGTYNEQFF. The chain is built from TRBV28 and TRBJ2-1; 8 nucleotides line up with TRBD1. V lost 10 bases to trimming and J lost 2 bases; unmatched junction nucleotides: 4. There are 13 residues in the CDR3. Germline V lookup: CDR1 MDHEN, CDR2 SYDVKM.

In this sample, this clonotype turned up a few times. The rearrangement joins TRBV20-1 to TRBJ1-1; D gene uncertain. CDR1 is DFQATT, CDR2 SNEGSKA, per germline (reference sequence). This CDR3 has 11 amino acids. The V and J ends lost 6 bases and 0 bases respectively, with 5 bases between them. The CDR3: CSAYMNTEAFF. Here the CDR3 DNA reads TGCAGTGCATATATGAACACTGAAGCTTTCTTT.

This clonotype was found many times. This chain connects TRBV7-8 to TRBJ2-1; TRBD2 matches 7 bases. V gave up 5 bases and J gave up 5 bases; unmatched junction bases: 6. This CDR3 comprises 14 residues. Germline CDR1 SGHVS, CDR2 FQNEAQ. The CDR3 nucleotides are TGTGCCAGCAGCCAAGCGGGACTTCACAATGAGCAGTTCTTC. The encoded protein is CASSQAGLHNEQFF. The variable domain in full, with the rest retrieved from reference TRBV7-8 and TRBJ2-1, is GAGVSQSPRYKVAKRGQDVALRCDPISGHVSLFWYQQALGQGPEFLTYFQNEAQLDKSGLPSDRFFAERPEGSVSTLKIQRTQQEDSAVYLCASSQAGLHNEQFFGPGTRLTVL.

This clonotype has a count of ten or more. CDR3 DNA: TGTGCCAGCAGTCGTCGGACAGGCGGCGTGGGGCAGTACTTC. It yields the protein CASSRRTGGVGQYF. V and J are TRBV12-3 or TRBV12-4 and TRBJ2-7, with 7 bases aligning to TRBD1. J lost 9 bases, V lost 5 bases, and 13 bases had no gene match. The CDR3 has 14 amino acids.

The gene calls are TRBV10-3 and TRBJ2-7; no reliable D call. Trimming cost V 3 bases and J 0 bases, with 9 bases left between them. There are 14 residues in the CDR3. Germline loops: CDR1 ENHRY, CDR2 SYGVKD. The CDR3 reads CAISDARISYEQYF. CDR3 nucleotide sequence: TGTGCCATCAGTGACGCGCGGATCTCCTACGAGCAGTACTTC.

A few counts support this clonotype. The CDR3 region is CASSGDIGGNQPQHF. The CDR3 nucleotides read TGTGCCAGCAGTGGGGATATCGGGGGCAATCAGCCCCAGCATTTT. The genes are TRBV2 and TRBJ1-5; the D is unclear. The V gene's germline CDR1 is SNHLY and CDR2 FYNNEI. This CDR3 comprises 15 residues. V lost 4 bases, J lost 2 bases, and 12 bases lay in between.

This clonotype was seen at least ten times. The chain employs TRBV7-6 and TRBJ2-2; tentatively, D is TRBD1 (6 bases). V lost 4 bases and J 3 bases, leaving 12 bases between the germline ends. CDR3 length: 15 amino acids. Germline V gene data show CDR1 as SGHVS and CDR2 as FNYEAQ. This CDR3 is CASSSTGPYTGELFF. Here the CDR3 DNA reads TGTGCCAGCAGCTCAACAGGGCCCTACACCGGGGAGCTGTTTTTT.

This clonotype was counted at least ten times. V gene TRBV12-3 or TRBV12-4 combines with J gene TRBJ2-7; 7 bases match TRBD1. The CDR3 runs 14 residues. V shed 5 bases and J 2 bases; nucleotides not matched to a gene: 6. The CDR3 DNA reads TGTGCCAGCAGTCTACGGGACAGTACCTACGAGCAGTACTTC. It specifies CASSLRDSTYEQYF.

This clonotype showed up many times. The rearrangement uses TRBV24-1 and TRBJ2-1; possible D gene TRBD2, 6 bases. V lost 5 bases, J lost 7 bases, and 17 bases lay in between. The CDR3 totals 15 residues. Looked up from germline, CDR1 is KGHDR and CDR2 is SFDVKD. CDR3 residues: CATSADGRRDNEQFF. CDR3 sequence (DNA): TGTGCCACCAGTGCCGACGGGAGAAGGGATAATGAGCAGTTCTTC.

The chain uses TRBV29-1 and TRBJ2-3; possibly TRBD1 for D (6 bases). The CDR3 is made up of 14 amino acids. The V gene lost 4 bases and the J gene lost 8 bases, with 19 bases spanning the gap. Germline V gives CDR1 SQVTM, CDR2 ANQGSEA. CDR3 DNA sequence: TGCAGCGTTGTGGTCACAGGGCCCGCCGGTACGCAGTATTTT. This encodes CSVVVTGPAGTQYF.

The J gene is TRBJ2-5, the V gene TRBV5-6; maybe TRBD1 (5 bases). This CDR3 region has 14 residues. V shed 3 bases and J shed 1 base, with 10 bases lying between them. Germline V gene sequence: CDR1 SGHDT, CDR2 YYEEEE. The CDR3 region is CASSSEDTQETQYF. CDR3 nucleotide sequence: TGTGCCAGCAGCTCCGAGGACACCCAAGAGACCCAGTACTTC.

At least ten counts were recorded for this clonotype. This rearrangement joins TRBV12-3 or TRBV12-4 to TRBJ2-2, with D unclear. This CDR3 spans 14 amino acids. V lost 6 bases and J 6 bases, leaving 14 bases between the germline ends. This CDR3 is CASSRDRDAGELFF. The CDR3 DNA is TGTGCCAGCAGCCGCGACCGAGATGCCGGGGAGCTGTTTTTT.

There are many counts of this clonotype. This chain links TRBV19 with TRBJ1-2, with D uncertain. The CDR3 is 13 residues long. The V gene lost 7 bases and the J gene lost 5 bases, with 14 bases spanning the gap. The germline V gene encodes CDR1 LNHDA and CDR2 SQIVND (reference sequence). The CDR3 coding sequence is TGTGCCAGTACCCCACGGGTTGGGTATGGCTACACCTTC. Its translation: CASTPRVGYGYTF.

The chain joins TRBV10-3 to TRBJ1-2; tentative D call: TRBD1 (6 bases). V was cut by 4 bases and J by 0 bases, with 9 bases left in between. This CDR3 region has 14 residues. Germline V lookup: CDR1 ENHRY, CDR2 SYGVKD. This CDR3 reads CAISGGATNYGYTF. DNA of the CDR3: TGTGCCATCAGTGGGGGGGCGACTAACTATGGCTACACCTTC.

The genes are TRBV6-8 and TRBJ2-1; TRBD2 matches 8 bases. J was trimmed by 7 bases and V by 2 bases; bases with no gene match: 7. The CDR3 covers 15 residues. Germline CDR1 and CDR2: MNHGY and SAAAGT. The CDR3 DNA reads TGTGCCAGCAGTTACCGGGAGGGCATTTCGAATGAGCAGTTCTTC. Amino acid sequence: CASSYREGISNEQFF.

This chain joins TRBV7-3 and TRBJ2-1, with TRBD2 matching 10 bases. Losses at the gene ends were 5 bases for V and 7 bases for J; bases not matched to a gene: 8. The CDR3 is made up of 15 amino acids. Germline V gene sequence: CDR1 SGHTA, CDR2 FQGTGA. The CDR3 here is CASSPKAGGHNEQFF. CDR3 nucleotide sequence: TGTGCCAGCAGCCCCAAAGCGGGAGGGCATAATGAGCAGTTCTTC.